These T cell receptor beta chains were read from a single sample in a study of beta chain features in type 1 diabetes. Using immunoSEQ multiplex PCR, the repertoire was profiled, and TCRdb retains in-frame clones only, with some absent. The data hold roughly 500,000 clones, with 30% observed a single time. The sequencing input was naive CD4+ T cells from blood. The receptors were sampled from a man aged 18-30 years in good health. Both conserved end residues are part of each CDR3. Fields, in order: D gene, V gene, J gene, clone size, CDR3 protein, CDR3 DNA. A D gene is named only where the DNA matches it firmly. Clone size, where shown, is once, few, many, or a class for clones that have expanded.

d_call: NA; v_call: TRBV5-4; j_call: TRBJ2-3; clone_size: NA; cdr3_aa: CASSTRTGDTQYF; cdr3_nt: TGTGCCAGCAGCACGCGGACTGGGGATACGCAGTATTTT
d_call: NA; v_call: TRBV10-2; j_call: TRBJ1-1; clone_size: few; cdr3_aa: CASSELDFAFF; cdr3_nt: TGCGCCAGCAGTGAGTTGGATTTCGCTTTCTTT
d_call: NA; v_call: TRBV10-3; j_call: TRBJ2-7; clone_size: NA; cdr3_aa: CAISEYPLIEEQYF; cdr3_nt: TGTGCCATCAGTGAATATCCTCTCATAGAGGAGCAGTACTTC
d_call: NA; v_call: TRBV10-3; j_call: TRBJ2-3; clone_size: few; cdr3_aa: CATLGQSTDTQYF; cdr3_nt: TGTGCCACGCTCGGACAGAGCACAGATACGCAGTATTTT
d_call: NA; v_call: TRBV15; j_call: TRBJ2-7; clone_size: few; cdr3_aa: CATSRGEAYEQYF; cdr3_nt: TGTGCCACCAGCAGAGGGGAGGCCTACGAGCAGTACTTC
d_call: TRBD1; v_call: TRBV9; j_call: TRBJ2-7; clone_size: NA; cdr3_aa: CASSPRDRAYEQYF; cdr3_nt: TGTGCCAGCAGCCCCCGGGACAGAGCCTACGAGCAGTACTTC
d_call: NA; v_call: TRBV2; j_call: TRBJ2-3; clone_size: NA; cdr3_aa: CASRDDWASTDTQYF; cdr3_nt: TGTGCCAGCAGAGACGATTGGGCTAGCACAGATACGCAGTATTTT
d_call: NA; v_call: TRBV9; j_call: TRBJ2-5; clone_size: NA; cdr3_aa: CASSPDGPETQYF; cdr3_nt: TGTGCCAGCAGCCCTGACGGCCCAGAGACCCAGTACTTC
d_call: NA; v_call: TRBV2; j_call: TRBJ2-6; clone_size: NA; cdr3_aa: CASSPESGANVLTF; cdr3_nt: TGTGCCAGCAGCCCGGAAAGTGGGGCCAACGTCCTGACTTTC
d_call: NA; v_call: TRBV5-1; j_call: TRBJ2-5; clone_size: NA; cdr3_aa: CASSLQSQETQYF; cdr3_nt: TGCGCCAGCAGCTTGCAGAGCCAAGAGACCCAGTACTTC
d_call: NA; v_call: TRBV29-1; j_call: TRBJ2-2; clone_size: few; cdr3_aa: CSVLGTGANTGELFF; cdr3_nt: TGCAGCGTTTTAGGCACCGGAGCCAACACCGGGGAGCTGTTTTTT
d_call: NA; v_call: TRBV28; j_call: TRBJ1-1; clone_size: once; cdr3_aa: CASKEGWSTEAFF; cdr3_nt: TGTGCCAGCAAAGAGGGGTGGAGCACTGAAGCTTTCTTT
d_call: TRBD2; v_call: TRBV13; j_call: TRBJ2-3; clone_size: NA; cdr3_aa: CASSSSGGPGDTQYF; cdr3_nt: TGTGCCAGCAGCTCTTCGGGAGGGCCGGGAGATACGCAGTATTTT
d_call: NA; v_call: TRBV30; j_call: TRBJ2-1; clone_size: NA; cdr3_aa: CAWSVGWRDEQFF; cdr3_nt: TGTGCCTGGAGTGTTGGTTGGAGGGATGAGCAGTTCTTC
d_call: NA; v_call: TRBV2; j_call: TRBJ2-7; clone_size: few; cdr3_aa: CASRYQVYEQYF; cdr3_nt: TGTGCCAGCAGATATCAAGTCTACGAGCAGTACTTC
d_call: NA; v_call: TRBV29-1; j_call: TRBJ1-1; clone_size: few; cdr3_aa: CSVETVPEAFF; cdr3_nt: TGCAGCGTTGAAACGGTTCCTGAAGCTTTCTTT
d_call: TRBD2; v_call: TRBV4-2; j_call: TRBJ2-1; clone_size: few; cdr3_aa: CASSHPPGLAGGDNEQFF; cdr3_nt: TGTGCCAGCAGCCACCCTCCGGGACTAGCGGGAGGGGACAATGAGCAGTTCTTC
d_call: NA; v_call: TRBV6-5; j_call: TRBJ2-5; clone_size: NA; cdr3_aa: CASSPQGLGTQYF; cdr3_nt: TGTGCCAGCAGCCCACAAGGGTTGGGGACCCAGTACTTC
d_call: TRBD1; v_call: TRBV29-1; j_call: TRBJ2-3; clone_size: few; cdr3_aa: CSVRTGGTDTQYF; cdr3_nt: TGCAGCGTTCGTACAGGGGGCACAGATACGCAGTATTTT
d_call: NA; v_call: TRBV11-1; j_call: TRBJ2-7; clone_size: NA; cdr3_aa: CASSAVVLSYEQYF; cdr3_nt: TGTGCCAGCAGCGCAGTTGTACTTTCCTACGAGCAGTACTTC
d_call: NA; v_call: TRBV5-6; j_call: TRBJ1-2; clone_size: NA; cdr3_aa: CASSLDYYGYTF; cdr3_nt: TGTGCCAGCAGCTTGGATTACTATGGCTACACCTTC
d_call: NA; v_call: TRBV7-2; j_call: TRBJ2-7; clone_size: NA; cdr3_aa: CASSLEGQGYEQYF; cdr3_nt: TGTGCCAGCAGCTTAGAAGGGCAGGGCTACGAGCAGTACTTC
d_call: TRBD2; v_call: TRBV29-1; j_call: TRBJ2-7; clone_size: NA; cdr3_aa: CSVTGLAGGYEQYF; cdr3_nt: TGCAGCGTTACGGGACTAGCGGGAGGCTACGAGCAGTACTTC
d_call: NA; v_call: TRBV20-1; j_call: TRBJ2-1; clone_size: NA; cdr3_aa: CSACRWDEQFF; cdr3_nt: TGCAGTGCTTGCCGGTGGGATGAGCAGTTCTTC
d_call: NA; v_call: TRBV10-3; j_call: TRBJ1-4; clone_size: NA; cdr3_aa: CAISEGQPGEKLFF; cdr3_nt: TGTGCCATCAGTGAGGGACAGCCGGGGGAAAAACTGTTTTTT
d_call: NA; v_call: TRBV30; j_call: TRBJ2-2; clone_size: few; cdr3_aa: CAWSGRAPGELFF; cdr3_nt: TGTGCCTGGAGTGGCCGAGCCCCGGGGGAGCTGTTTTTT
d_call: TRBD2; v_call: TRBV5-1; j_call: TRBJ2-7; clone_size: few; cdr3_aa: CASSLALAGYEQYF; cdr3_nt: TGCGCCAGCAGCTTGGCCCTAGCGGGCTACGAGCAGTACTTC